Shown below are 3 T cell receptor beta chains from a single sample sequenced in a study of OX40 agonist ivuxolimab in advanced cancers. This table comes from immunoSEQ multiplex PCR, and its TCRdb copy is limited to in-frame clones, with some not included. The sample has approximately 92,000 clones; 90% to 96% are singletons. The sample in question was CD4+ or CD8+ T cells sorted from blood, obtained in a trial of the OX40 agonist ivuxolimab. Every receptor here comes from an adult with an advanced solid tumor such as melanoma, head and neck, liver or kidney cancer.

The chain is built from TRBV28 and TRBJ2-5, with 10 bases identical to TRBD1. This CDR3 comprises 15 residues. Germline V lookup: CDR1 MDHEN, CDR2 SYDVKM. V shed 6 bases, J shed 2 bases, and the junction held 6 bases outside the gene matches. CDR3 sequence reads: CASSPPGQGQETQYF. CDR3 bases: TGTGCCAGCAGCCCGCCGGGACAGGGGCAAGAGACCCAGTACTTC. The full variable domain, rest sourced from reference TRBV28 and TRBJ2-5, is DVKVTQSSRYLVKRTGEKVFLECVQDMDHENMFWYRQDPGLGLRLIYFSYDVKMKEKGDIPEGYSVSREKKERFSLILESASTNQTSMYLCASSPPGQGQETQYFGPGTRLLVL.

The chain combines TRBV4-3 with TRBJ1-1; 10 bases match TRBD1. V was pared by 0 bases and J by 1 base, with 5 bases of the junction left unmatched. This CDR3 region has 17 residues. The germline V gene encodes CDR1 LGHNA and CDR2 YSLEER. The CDR3 protein is CASSQDRQGAGNTEAFF. CDR3 nucleotides: TGCGCCAGCAGCCAAGACCGACAGGGGGCTGGGAACACTGAAGCTTTCTTT.

This clone was recorded once. The chain links TRBV6-5 to TRBJ1-2; 8 bases are shared with TRBD1. This CDR3 is 14 amino acids long. V lost 1 base to trimming and J lost 4 bases; unmatched junction nucleotides: 2. The germline gives CDR1 MNHEY, CDR2 SVGAGI. In DNA form, the CDR3 reads TGTGCCAGCAGTTACTACAGGGGGGGCTATGGCTACACCTTC. This encodes CASSYYRGGYGYTF.